The clone carrying this TCR beta chain was seen ten or more times. This sample stems from a study of T cells in Graves' hyperthyroidism and ophthalmopathy. Trimming took 8 bases from V and 6 from J, leaving 9 bases between them. The CDR3 consists of 11 residues. Per germline, CDR1 SNHLY and CDR2 FYNNEI. The investigators amplified TCR beta CDR3 regions from RNA transcripts. The TCR CDR3 first-round RT-PCR relied on the HTBI primer set. TCRdb reanalysed the multiplex PCR reads using MiXCR and keeps one entry per CDR3 protein. The data show 200,000 to 250,000 distinct CDR3 sequences, less than 20% seen once.

This sequence was found in a woman younger than 35 with Graves' ophthalmopathy. The chain uses TRBV2 and TRBJ2-3, with D tentatively TRBD2 (6 bases). The source material was blood. This CDR3 is CASAGSDTQYF. In DNA, the CDR3 is TGTGCCAGCGCGGGGAGTGATACGCAGTATTTT.